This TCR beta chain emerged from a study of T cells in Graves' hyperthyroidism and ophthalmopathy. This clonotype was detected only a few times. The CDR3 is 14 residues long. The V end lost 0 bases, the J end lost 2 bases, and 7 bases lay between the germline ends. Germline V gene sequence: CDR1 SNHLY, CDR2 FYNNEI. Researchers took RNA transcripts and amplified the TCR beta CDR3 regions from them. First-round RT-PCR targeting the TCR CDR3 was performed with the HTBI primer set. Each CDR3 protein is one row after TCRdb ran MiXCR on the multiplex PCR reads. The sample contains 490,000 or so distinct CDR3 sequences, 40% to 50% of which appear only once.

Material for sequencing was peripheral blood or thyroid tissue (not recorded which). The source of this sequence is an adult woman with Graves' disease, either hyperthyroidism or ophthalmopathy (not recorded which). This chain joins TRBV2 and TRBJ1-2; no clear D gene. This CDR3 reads CASSEAPVNYGYTF. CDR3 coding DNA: TGTGCCAGCAGTGAAGCACCAGTCAACTATGGCTACACCTTC.